This T cell receptor beta chain was identified in a study of cytomegalovirus exposure and HLA in healthy donors. Findings and limits, study-wide: Excluded were some V segments that proved indistinguishable, including TRBV6-2 and TRBV6-3. The number of N-insertions in an Asian-associated ancestry cluster was reportedly below the roughly 660-donor mean in a later analysis.

Germline V lookup: CDR1 SGHNT, CDR2 YYREEE (reference sequence). V was pared by 0 bases and J by 4 bases, with 7 bases of the junction left unmatched. CDR3 length equals 17 residues. In the PCR, 60 Vbeta and 13 Jbeta primers were used. Authors' methods: Approximately 11 million of the roughly 80 million unique TCR beta chains counted in a later analysis were shared. Produced via immunoSEQ multiplex PCR; TCRdb's table is partial and in-frame only. That table furnishes V, J and clone size, whereas the DNA furnished D and trimming. Of about 160,000 clones listed, around 76% are singletons. Points on this clone: What it binds is not known.

Sequencing used PBMCs. This TCR was recovered from a female donor in good health and CMV-seronegative. The J gene is TRBJ2-5, the V gene TRBV5-4, with 12 bases identical to TRBD2. The DNA of the CDR3 is TGTGCCAGCAGCTTGGGACTAGCGGGAGAGGGTGGAGAGACCCAGTACTTC. It codes for CASSLGLAGEGGETQYF.